This TCR beta chain originates from a study of blood T cell repertoires in COVID-19. Study as a whole: Sources were T cells, B-cell-depleted T cells, or PBMCs; the material itself was cDNA or gDNA.

This CDR3 region has 15 residues. Germline V CDR1 and CDR2: ENHRY, SYGVKD. V dropped 5 bases and J dropped 2 bases, with 15 bases sitting between them. Per the original data handling: Using reference gene primer amplification, nucleated cell counts were estimated. Profiling relied on immunoSEQ multiplex PCR, and the TCRdb table lists in-frame clones only, not all of them. D and trimming were read from the DNA, whereas the V and J calls and clone size are those reported in that table. The data show about 140,000 clones, about three quarters seen once. V usage is TRBV10-3 and J usage is TRBJ2-5; tentative D call: TRBD2 (5 bases). Sequencing input: peripheral blood. This TCR was recovered from a man aged 80 or over with acute or convalescent COVID-19. CDR3 coding DNA: TGTGCCATCAGTCCCCCTGGCGGAGGTCAAGAGACCCAGTACTTC. Encoded protein: CAISPPGGGQETQYF.